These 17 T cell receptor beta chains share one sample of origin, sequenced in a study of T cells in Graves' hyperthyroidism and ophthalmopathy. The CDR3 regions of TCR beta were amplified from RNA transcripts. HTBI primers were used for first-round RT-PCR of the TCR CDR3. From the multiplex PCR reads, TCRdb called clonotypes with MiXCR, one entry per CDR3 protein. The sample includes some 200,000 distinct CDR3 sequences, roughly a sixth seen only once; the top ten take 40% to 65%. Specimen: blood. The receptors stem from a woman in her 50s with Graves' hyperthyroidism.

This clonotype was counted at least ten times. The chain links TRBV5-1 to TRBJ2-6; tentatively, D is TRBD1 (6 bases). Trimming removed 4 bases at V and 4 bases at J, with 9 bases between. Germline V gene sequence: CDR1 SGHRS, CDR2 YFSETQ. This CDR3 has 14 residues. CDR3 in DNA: TGCGCCAGCAGCGGGGACATAGGGGCCAACGTCCTGACTTTC. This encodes CASSGDIGANVLTF.

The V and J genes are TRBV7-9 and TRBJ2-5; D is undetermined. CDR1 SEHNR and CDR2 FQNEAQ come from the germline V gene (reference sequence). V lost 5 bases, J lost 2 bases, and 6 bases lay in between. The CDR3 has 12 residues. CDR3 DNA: TGTGCCAGCAGCGGACGGCAAGAGACCCAGTACTTC. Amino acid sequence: CASSGRQETQYF.

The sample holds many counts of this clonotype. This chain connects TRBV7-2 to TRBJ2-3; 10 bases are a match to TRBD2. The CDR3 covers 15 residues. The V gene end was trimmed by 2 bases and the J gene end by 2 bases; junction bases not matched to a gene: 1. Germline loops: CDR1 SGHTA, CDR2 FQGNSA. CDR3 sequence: CASSLLAGATDTQYF. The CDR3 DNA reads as TGTGCCAGCAGCTTACTAGCGGGGGCCACAGATACGCAGTATTTT.

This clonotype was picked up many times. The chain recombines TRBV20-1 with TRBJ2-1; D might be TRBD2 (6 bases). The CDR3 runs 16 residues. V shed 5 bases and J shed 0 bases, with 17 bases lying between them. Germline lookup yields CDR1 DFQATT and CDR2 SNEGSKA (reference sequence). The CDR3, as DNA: TGCAGTGCTGGTCCCCGGGCGACTAGCTCCTACAATGAGCAGTTCTTC. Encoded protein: CSAGPRATSSYNEQFF.

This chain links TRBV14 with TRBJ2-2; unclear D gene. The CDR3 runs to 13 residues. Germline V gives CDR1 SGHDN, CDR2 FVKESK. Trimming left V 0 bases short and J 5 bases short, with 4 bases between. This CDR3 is CASSQDLTGELFF. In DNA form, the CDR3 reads TGTGCCAGCAGCCAAGATCTGACCGGGGAGCTGTTTTTT.

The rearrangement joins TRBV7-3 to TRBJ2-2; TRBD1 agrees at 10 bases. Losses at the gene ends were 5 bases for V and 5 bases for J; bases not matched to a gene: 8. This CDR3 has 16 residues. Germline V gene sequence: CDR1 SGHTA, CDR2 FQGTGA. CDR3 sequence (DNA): TGTGCCAGCAGCAGGGCGGGACAGGGGTTTACCGGGGAGCTGTTTTTT. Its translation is CASSRAGQGFTGELFF.

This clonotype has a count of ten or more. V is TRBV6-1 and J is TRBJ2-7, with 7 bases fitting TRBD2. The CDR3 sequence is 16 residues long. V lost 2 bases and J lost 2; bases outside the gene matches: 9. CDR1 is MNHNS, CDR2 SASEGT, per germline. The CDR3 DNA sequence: TGTGCCAGCAGTGAACCCTCTAGCGGAGTCACCTACGAGCAGTACTTC. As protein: CASSEPSSGVTYEQYF.

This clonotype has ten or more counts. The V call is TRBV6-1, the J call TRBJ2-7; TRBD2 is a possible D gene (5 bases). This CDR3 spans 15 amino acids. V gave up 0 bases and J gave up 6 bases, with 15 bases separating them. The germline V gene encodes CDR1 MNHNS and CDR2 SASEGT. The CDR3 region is CASSEAPGREIEQYF. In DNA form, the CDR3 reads TGTGCCAGCAGTGAAGCACCAGGACGGGAAATCGAGCAGTACTTC.

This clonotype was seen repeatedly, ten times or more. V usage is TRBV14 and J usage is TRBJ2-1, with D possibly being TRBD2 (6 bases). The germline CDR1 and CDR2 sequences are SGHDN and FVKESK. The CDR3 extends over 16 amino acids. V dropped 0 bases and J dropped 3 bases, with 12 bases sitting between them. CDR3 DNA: TGTGCCAGCAGCCAAGAGGGAGGCGCCTTCTACAATGAGCAGTTCTTC. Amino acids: CASSQEGGAFYNEQFF.

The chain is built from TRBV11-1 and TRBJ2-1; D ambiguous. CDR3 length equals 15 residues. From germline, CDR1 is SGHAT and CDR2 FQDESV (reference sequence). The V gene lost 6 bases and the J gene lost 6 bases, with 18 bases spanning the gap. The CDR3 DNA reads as TGTGCCAGCAGGGCTGAACGGCCGGGCGCCAATGAGCAGTTCTTC. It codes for CASRAERPGANEQFF.

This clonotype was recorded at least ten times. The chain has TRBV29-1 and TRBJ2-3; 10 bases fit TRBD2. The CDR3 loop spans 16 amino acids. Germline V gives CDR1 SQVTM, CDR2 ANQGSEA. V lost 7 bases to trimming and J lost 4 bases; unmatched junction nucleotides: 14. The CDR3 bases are TGCAGCGGTGGGCAGCTGGGTAGCGGGAGGCCAGATACGCAGTATTTT. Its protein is CSGGQLGSGRPDTQYF.

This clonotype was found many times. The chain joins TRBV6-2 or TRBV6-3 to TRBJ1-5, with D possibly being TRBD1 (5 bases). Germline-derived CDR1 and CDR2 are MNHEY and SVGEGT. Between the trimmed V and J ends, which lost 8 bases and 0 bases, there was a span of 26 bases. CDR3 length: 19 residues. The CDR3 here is CASGLEPGRRGYSNQPQHF. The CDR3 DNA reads TGTGCCAGCGGCCTGGAGCCAGGGAGGAGGGGATATAGCAATCAGCCCCAGCATTTT.

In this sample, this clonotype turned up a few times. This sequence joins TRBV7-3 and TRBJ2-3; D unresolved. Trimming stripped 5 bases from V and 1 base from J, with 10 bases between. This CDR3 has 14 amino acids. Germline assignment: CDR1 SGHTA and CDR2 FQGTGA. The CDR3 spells CASSQGSGTDTQYF. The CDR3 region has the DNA TGTGCCAGCAGCCAAGGCAGCGGCACAGATACGCAGTATTTT. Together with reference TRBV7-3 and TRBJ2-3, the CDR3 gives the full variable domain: GAGVSQTPSNKVTEKGKYVELRCDPISGHTALYWYRQSLGQGPEFLIYFQGTGAADDSGLPNDRFFAVRPEGSVSTLKIQRTERGDSAVYLCASSQGSGTDTQYFGPGTRLTVL.

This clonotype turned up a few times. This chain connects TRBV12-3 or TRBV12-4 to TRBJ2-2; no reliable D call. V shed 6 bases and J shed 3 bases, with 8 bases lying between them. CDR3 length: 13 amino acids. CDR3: CASRLGDTGELFF. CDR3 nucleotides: TGTGCCAGCAGACTTGGGGACACCGGGGAGCTGTTTTTT.

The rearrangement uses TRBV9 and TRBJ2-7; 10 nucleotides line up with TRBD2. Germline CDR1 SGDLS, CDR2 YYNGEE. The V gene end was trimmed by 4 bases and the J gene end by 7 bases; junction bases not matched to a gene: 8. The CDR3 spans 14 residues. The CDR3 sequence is CASSRAGGPGEQYF. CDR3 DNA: TGTGCCAGCAGCAGAGCGGGAGGGCCGGGGGAGCAGTACTTC.

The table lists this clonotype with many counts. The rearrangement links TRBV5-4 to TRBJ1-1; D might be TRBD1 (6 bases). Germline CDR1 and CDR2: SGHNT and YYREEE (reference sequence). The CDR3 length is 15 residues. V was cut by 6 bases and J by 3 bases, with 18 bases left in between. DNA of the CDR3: TGTGCCAGCACCCATCCCGGGGGCGCGTACACTGAAGCTTTCTTT. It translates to CASTHPGGAYTEAFF.

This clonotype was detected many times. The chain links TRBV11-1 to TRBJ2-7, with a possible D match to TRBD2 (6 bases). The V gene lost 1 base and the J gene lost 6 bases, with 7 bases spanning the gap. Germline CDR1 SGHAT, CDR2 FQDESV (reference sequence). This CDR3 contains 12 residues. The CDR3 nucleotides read TGTGCCAGCAGCTTAGGACTAGGCGAGCAGTACTTC. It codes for CASSLGLGEQYF.